A selection of T cell receptor beta chains follows, all from one sample in a study of shared clonotypes between healthy human individuals. The assay was immunoSEQ multiplex PCR, and TCRdb's table has in-frame clones only and misses some. The sample has about 490,000 clones, 60% to 85% seen once. The sample comprised PBMCs. The receptors shown here come from a woman aged 35 to 49 in good health. Some clones in this sample may be carry-over from other donors' samples. Both conserved end residues are part of each CDR3. The D gene is left open where the match is weak. Clone size is stated in some rows and not others, as once, few, many or a class when expanded.

v_gene: TRBV28
d_gene: NA
abundance: NA
len: 16
j_gene: TRBJ1-3
CDR3aa: CASSLFSAGSGNTIYF
CDR3nt: TGTGCCAGCAGTTTATTCTCCGCTGGCTCTGGAAACACCATATATTTT

v_gene: TRBV5-6
d_gene: NA
abundance: many
len: 16
j_gene: TRBJ2-5
CDR3aa: CASSPRGGPSEETQYF
CDR3nt: TGTGCCAGCAGCCCGCGGGGTGGGCCTTCCGAAGAGACCCAGTACTTC

v_gene: TRBV19
d_gene: TRBD1
abundance: NA
len: 13
j_gene: TRBJ2-2
CDR3aa: CASSQQGAGELFF
CDR3nt: TGTGCCAGTAGCCAACAGGGGGCCGGGGAGCTGTTTTTT

v_gene: TRBV7-2
d_gene: NA
abundance: NA
len: 15
j_gene: TRBJ2-5
CDR3aa: CASSPSQGNWETQYF
CDR3nt: TGTGCCAGCAGCCCCAGTCAAGGGAATTGGGAGACCCAGTACTTC

v_gene: TRBV5-1
d_gene: NA
abundance: NA
len: 13
j_gene: TRBJ1-1
CDR3aa: CASSSDTNTEAFF
CDR3nt: TGCGCCAGCAGCTCGGACACGAACACTGAAGCTTTCTTT

v_gene: TRBV5-3
d_gene: NA
abundance: NA
len: 15
j_gene: TRBJ1-4
CDR3aa: CARSSPGPSGEKLFF
CDR3nt: TGTGCCAGAAGCTCCCCGGGTCCTTCGGGTGAAAAACTGTTTTTT

v_gene: TRBV27
d_gene: NA
abundance: NA
len: 17
j_gene: TRBJ2-2
CDR3aa: CASSSLTRTGSPGELFF
CDR3nt: TGTGCCAGCAGTTCCCTGACCAGGACGGGGTCGCCCGGGGAGCTGTTTTTT

v_gene: TRBV10-2
d_gene: NA
abundance: NA
len: 14
j_gene: TRBJ1-5
CDR3aa: CASSVERGNQPQHF
CDR3nt: TGCGCCAGCAGTGTCGAAAGGGGCAATCAGCCCCAGCATTTT

v_gene: TRBV30
d_gene: NA
abundance: once
len: 14
j_gene: TRBJ2-7
CDR3aa: CAWSAISTMGEQYF
CDR3nt: TGTGCCTGGAGCGCTATCAGCACCATGGGCGAGCAGTACTTC

v_gene: TRBV7-2
d_gene: NA
abundance: NA
len: 15
j_gene: TRBJ2-2
CDR3aa: CASSLFVGPVRELFF
CDR3nt: TGTGCCAGCAGCCTTTTCGTAGGGCCGGTCCGGGAGCTGTTTTTT

v_gene: TRBV5-1
d_gene: NA
abundance: NA
len: 15
j_gene: TRBJ1-1
CDR3aa: CASSLSPIQNTEAFF
CDR3nt: TGCGCCAGCAGCTTATCACCAATCCAGAACACTGAAGCTTTCTTT

v_gene: TRBV25-1
d_gene: TRBD1
abundance: NA
len: 16
j_gene: TRBJ2-3
CDR3aa: CASRSRDRWGTDTQYF
CDR3nt: TGTGCCAGCAGGAGCCGGGACAGGTGGGGCACAGATACGCAGTATTTT

v_gene: TRBV5-4
d_gene: TRBD2
abundance: many
len: 16
j_gene: TRBJ2-2
CDR3aa: CASSRTSGRSAGELFF
CDR3nt: TGTGCCAGCAGTCGCACTAGCGGGAGATCCGCCGGGGAGCTGTTTTTT

v_gene: TRBV7-2
d_gene: NA
abundance: NA
len: 12
j_gene: TRBJ2-7
CDR3aa: CASSLGVGEQYF
CDR3nt: TGTGCCAGCAGCTTAGGTGTGGGCGAGCAGTACTTC

v_gene: TRBV5-6
d_gene: NA
abundance: many
len: 15
j_gene: TRBJ1-5
CDR3aa: CASSLTGRDNQPQHF
CDR3nt: TGTGCCAGCAGCTTGACGGGGCGCGACAATCAGCCCCAGCATTTT

v_gene: TRBV18
d_gene: TRBD1
abundance: NA
len: 15
j_gene: TRBJ2-7
CDR3aa: CASSTGVLSSYEQYF
CDR3nt: TGTGCCAGCTCAACAGGGGTTCTGAGCTCCTACGAGCAGTACTTC

v_gene: TRBV5-5
d_gene: NA
abundance: NA
len: 14
j_gene: TRBJ2-1
CDR3aa: CASSPAEVNNEQFF
CDR3nt: TGTGCCAGCAGCCCAGCGGAGGTTAACAATGAGCAGTTCTTC

v_gene: TRBV4-2
d_gene: TRBD2
abundance: NA
len: 16
j_gene: TRBJ2-1
CDR3aa: CASSQELAGWEGEQFF
CDR3nt: TGTGCCAGCAGCCAGGAACTAGCGGGATGGGAGGGTGAGCAGTTCTTC

v_gene: TRBV5-1
d_gene: NA
abundance: few
len: 16
j_gene: TRBJ1-1
CDR3aa: CASSPGRGEVNTEAFF
CDR3nt: TGCGCCAGCAGCCCGGGCAGGGGAGAGGTGAACACTGAAGCTTTCTTT

v_gene: TRBV18
d_gene: NA
abundance: NA
len: 15
j_gene: TRBJ1-4
CDR3aa: CASSPQVEANEKLFF
CDR3nt: TGTGCCAGCTCACCCCAAGTTGAGGCTAATGAAAAACTGTTTTTT

v_gene: TRBV9
d_gene: NA
abundance: NA
len: 12
j_gene: TRBJ2-7
CDR3aa: CASSVGLGEQYF
CDR3nt: TGTGCCAGCAGCGTAGGATTAGGGGAGCAGTACTTC

v_gene: TRBV6-5
d_gene: TRBD2
abundance: NA
len: 13
j_gene: TRBJ2-7
CDR3aa: CASKASGTYEQYF
CDR3nt: TGTGCCAGCAAGGCTAGCGGGACCTACGAGCAGTACTTC

v_gene: TRBV9
d_gene: TRBD1
abundance: few
len: 17
j_gene: TRBJ2-7
CDR3aa: CASSVGLVGDRAHEQYF
CDR3nt: TGTGCCAGCAGCGTAGGTTTAGTTGGAGACAGGGCCCACGAGCAGTACTTC

v_gene: TRBV7-2
d_gene: NA
abundance: NA
len: 14
j_gene: TRBJ1-4
CDR3aa: CASSRVVGEEKLFF
CDR3nt: TGTGCCAGCAGCAGAGTTGTGGGGGAGGAAAAACTGTTTTTT

v_gene: TRBV9
d_gene: NA
abundance: NA
len: 15
j_gene: TRBJ2-3
CDR3aa: CASSVHSASTDTQYF
CDR3nt: TGTGCCAGCAGCGTCCACAGTGCTAGCACAGATACGCAGTATTTT

v_gene: TRBV18
d_gene: NA
abundance: NA
len: 15
j_gene: TRBJ1-5
CDR3aa: CASSRSTREDQPQHF
CDR3nt: TGTGCCAGCTCAAGGAGCACCCGGGAGGATCAGCCCCAGCATTTT

v_gene: TRBV5-4
d_gene: TRBD2
abundance: NA
len: 14
j_gene: TRBJ2-1
CDR3aa: CASSLTSGIYEQFF
CDR3nt: TGTGCCAGCAGCTTGACTAGCGGGATATATGAGCAGTTCTTC

v_gene: TRBV2
d_gene: NA
abundance: NA
len: 15
j_gene: TRBJ2-7
CDR3aa: CASRVRSVQTYEQYF
CDR3nt: TGTGCCAGCAGGGTAAGAAGCGTCCAAACCTACGAGCAGTACTTC

v_gene: TRBV7-3
d_gene: NA
abundance: few
len: 16
j_gene: TRBJ2-3
CDR3aa: CASSLRRAASTDTQYF
CDR3nt: TGTGCCAGCAGCTTACGGAGGGCAGCTAGCACAGATACGCAGTATTTT

v_gene: TRBV27
d_gene: NA
abundance: NA
len: 17
j_gene: TRBJ2-2
CDR3aa: CASRKGSGARSTGELFF
CDR3nt: TGTGCCAGCAGAAAAGGGTCCGGGGCTCGTAGCACCGGGGAGCTGTTTTTT

v_gene: TRBV28
d_gene: NA
abundance: NA
len: 16
j_gene: TRBJ2-2
CDR3aa: CASSLWPGANTGELFF
CDR3nt: TGTGCCAGCAGTTTATGGCCAGGCGCGAACACCGGGGAGCTGTTTTTT

v_gene: TRBV6-1
d_gene: TRBD1
abundance: once
len: 14
j_gene: TRBJ1-2
CDR3aa: CASSEATGGGSYTF
CDR3nt: TGTGCCAGCAGTGAAGCAACAGGGGGTGGGAGCTACACCTTC

v_gene: TRBV6-4
d_gene: TRBD2
abundance: NA
len: 14
j_gene: TRBJ2-3
CDR3aa: CASSSLAGADTQYF
CDR3nt: TGTGCCAGCAGTTCACTAGCGGGAGCCGATACGCAGTATTTT

v_gene: TRBV14
d_gene: NA
abundance: NA
len: 12
j_gene: TRBJ1-4
CDR3aa: CASSRRLEKLFF
CDR3nt: TGTGCCAGCAGCCGGCGCCTTGAAAAACTGTTTTTT

v_gene: TRBV21-1
d_gene: NA
abundance: NA
len: 19
j_gene: TRBJ2-1
CDR3aa: CASSPPRLAGGPLNNEQFF
CDR3nt: TGTGCCAGCAGCCCTCCGAGACTAGCGGGAGGCCCCCTCAACAATGAGCAGTTCTTC

v_gene: TRBV10-3
d_gene: NA
abundance: NA
len: 15
j_gene: TRBJ2-3
CDR3aa: CAIRGANEGTDTQYF
CDR3nt: TGTGCCATCAGAGGAGCAAACGAGGGAACAGATACGCAGTATTTT

v_gene: TRBV20-1
d_gene: NA
abundance: NA
len: 11
j_gene: TRBJ2-1
CDR3aa: CSADRTNEQFF
CDR3nt: TGCAGTGCCGATAGGACTAATGAGCAGTTCTTC

v_gene: TRBV4-2
d_gene: TRBD2
abundance: NA
len: 15
j_gene: TRBJ2-1
CDR3aa: CASSPEREFWNEQFF
CDR3nt: TGTGCCAGCAGCCCGGAGCGGGAGTTTTGGAATGAGCAGTTCTTC

v_gene: TRBV15
d_gene: NA
abundance: NA
len: 19
j_gene: TRBJ2-5
CDR3aa: CATSRDPIWGVGSQETQYF
CDR3nt: TGTGCCACCAGCAGAGACCCCATTTGGGGTGTCGGCTCCCAAGAGACCCAGTACTTC

v_gene: TRBV15
d_gene: TRBD2
abundance: once
len: 19
j_gene: TRBJ2-1
CDR3aa: CATSRDPLALAGGRNEQFF
CDR3nt: TGTGCCACCAGCAGAGATCCCTTGGCCTTAGCGGGAGGTCGGAATGAGCAGTTCTTC

v_gene: TRBV4-3
d_gene: NA
abundance: NA
len: 13
j_gene: TRBJ1-4
CDR3aa: CASSRDLYEKLFF
CDR3nt: TGCGCCAGCAGCCGGGACCTATATGAAAAACTGTTTTTT

v_gene: TRBV5-6
d_gene: TRBD1
abundance: NA
len: 15
j_gene: TRBJ1-4
CDR3aa: CASSARQGDGEKLFF
CDR3nt: TGTGCCAGCAGCGCCAGACAGGGGGACGGGGAAAAACTGTTTTTT

v_gene: TRBV6-1
d_gene: TRBD1
abundance: NA
len: 16
j_gene: TRBJ2-1
CDR3aa: CASSEVLGQGRNEQFF
CDR3nt: TGTGCCAGCAGTGAAGTTTTGGGACAGGGTCGTAATGAGCAGTTCTTC